This T cell receptor beta chain is drawn from a study of T cells in localized non-small cell lung cancer. Whole-study results and caveats: Tumor showed lower T cell clonality than uninvolved adjacent lung, where it was highest. Elevated circulating T cell density in blood was associated with longer overall survival. Turning up in adjacent lung were a median around 60 of the top 100 tumor clones. Because sequencing included only one region (of the tumor), heterogeneity remains possible.

Profiling relied on immunoSEQ multiplex PCR, and the TCRdb table lists in-frame clones only, not all of them. The sample consists of approximately 14,000 clones, approximately 84% of them appearing once. In the case of this clone: Its antigen is not identified.

The CDR3 consists of 15 residues. This specimen was peripheral blood, taken before any cancer treatment. This sequence joins TRBV21-1 and TRBJ2-4; the DNA was not compared with TRBD2, the D call given in the table. TRBV21-1 is a documented pseudogene. The sequence was collected from a female donor over 55 with stage I squamous cell lung carcinoma. The CDR3 sequence is CASNLSRGAKNIQYF. CDR3 DNA: TGTGCCAGCAACCTCTCGCGGGGAGCCAAAAACATTCAGTACTTC.